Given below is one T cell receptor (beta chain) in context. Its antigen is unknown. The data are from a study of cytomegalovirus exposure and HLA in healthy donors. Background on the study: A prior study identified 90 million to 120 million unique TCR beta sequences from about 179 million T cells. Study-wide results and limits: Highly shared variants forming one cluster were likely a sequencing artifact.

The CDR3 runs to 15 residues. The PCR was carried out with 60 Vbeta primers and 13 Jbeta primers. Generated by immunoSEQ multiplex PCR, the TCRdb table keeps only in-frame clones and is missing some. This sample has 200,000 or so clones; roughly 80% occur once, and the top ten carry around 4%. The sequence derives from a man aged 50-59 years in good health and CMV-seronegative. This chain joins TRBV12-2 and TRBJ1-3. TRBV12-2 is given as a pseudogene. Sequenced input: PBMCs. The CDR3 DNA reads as TGTGCAAGTCACTCGGGGGGGAGTACTGGAAACACCATATATTTT. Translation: CASHSGGSTGNTIYF.